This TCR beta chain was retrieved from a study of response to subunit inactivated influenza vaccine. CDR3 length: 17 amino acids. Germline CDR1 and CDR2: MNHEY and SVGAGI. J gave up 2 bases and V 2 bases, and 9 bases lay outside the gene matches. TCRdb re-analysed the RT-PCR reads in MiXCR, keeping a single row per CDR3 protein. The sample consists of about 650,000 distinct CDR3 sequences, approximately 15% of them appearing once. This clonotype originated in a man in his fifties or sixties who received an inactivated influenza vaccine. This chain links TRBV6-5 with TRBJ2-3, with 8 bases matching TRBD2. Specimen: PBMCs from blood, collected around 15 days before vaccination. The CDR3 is CASSYVGSGVNTDTQYF. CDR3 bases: TGTGCCAGCAGTTACGTCGGTAGCGGGGTCAACACAGATACGCAGTATTTT.